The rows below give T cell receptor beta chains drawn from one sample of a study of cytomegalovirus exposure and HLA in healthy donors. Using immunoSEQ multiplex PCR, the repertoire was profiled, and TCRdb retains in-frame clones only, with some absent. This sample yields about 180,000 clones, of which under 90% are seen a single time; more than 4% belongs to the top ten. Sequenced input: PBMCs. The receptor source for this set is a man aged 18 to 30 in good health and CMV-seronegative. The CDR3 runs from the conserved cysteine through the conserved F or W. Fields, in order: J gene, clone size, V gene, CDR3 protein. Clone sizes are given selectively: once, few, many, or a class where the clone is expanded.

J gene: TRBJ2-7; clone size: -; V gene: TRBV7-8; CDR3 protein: CASSPQRITIYEQYF
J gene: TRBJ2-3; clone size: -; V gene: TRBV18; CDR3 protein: CASSPRRGQDTQYF
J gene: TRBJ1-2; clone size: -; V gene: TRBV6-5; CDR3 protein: CASSYSREDGYTF
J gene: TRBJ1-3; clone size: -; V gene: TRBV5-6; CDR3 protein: CASSFRAGTGTGNTIYF
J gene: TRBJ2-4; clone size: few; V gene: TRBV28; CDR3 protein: CASSLQGLAVYF
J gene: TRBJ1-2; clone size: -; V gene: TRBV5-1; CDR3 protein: CASSSSEARGYTF
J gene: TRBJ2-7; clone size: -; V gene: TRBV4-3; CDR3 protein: CASSQDRTGAAYEQYF
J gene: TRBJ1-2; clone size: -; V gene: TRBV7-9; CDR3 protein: CASSLVTGGVYGYTF
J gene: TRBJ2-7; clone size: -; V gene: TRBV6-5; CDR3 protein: CASSNGGGPYEQYF
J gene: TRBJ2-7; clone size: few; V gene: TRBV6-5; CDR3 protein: CASSYRSSGRSYEQYF
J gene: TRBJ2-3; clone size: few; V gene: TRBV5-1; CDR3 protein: CASSVSGTLDTQYF
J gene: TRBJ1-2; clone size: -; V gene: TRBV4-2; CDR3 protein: CASSQASLGYTF
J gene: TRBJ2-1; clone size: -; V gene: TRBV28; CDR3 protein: CASSTTSAPYNEQFF
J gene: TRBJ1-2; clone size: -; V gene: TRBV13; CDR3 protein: CASSLTVSGARGRGYTF
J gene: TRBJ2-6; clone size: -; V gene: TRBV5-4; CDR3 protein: CASTLRVQGISGANVLTF